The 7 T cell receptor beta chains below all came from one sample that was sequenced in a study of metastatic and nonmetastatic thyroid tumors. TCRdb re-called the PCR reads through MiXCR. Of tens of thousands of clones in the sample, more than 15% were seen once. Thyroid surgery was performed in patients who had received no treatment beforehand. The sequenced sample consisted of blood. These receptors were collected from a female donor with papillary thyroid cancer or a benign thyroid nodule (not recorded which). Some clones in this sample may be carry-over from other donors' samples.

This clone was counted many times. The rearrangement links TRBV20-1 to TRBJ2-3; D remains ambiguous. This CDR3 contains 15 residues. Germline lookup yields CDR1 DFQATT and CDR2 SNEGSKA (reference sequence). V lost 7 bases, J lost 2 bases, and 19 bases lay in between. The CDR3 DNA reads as TGCAGTGGCCTAAGACTTCACGGCTACACAGATACGCAGTATTTT. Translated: CSGLRLHGYTDTQYF.

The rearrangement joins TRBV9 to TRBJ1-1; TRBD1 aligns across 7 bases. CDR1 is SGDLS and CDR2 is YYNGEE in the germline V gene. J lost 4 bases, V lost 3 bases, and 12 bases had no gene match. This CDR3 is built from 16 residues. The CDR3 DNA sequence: TGTGCCAGCAGCGGTCGGGGGGGGACAGAGGGCACTGAAGCTTTCTTT. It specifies CASSGRGGTEGTEAFF.

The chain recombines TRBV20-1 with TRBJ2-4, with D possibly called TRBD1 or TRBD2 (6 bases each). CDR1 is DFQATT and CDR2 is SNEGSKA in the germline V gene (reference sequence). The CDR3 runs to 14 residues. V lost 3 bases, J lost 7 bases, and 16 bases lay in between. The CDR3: CSARESGQGNIQYF. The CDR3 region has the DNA TGCAGTGCTAGGGAAAGCGGGCAGGGGAACATTCAGTACTTC.

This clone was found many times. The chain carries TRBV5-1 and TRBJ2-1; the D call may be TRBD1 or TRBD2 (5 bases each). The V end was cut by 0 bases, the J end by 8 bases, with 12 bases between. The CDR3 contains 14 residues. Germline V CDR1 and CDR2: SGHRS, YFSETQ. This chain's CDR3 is CASSLVSRGDEQFF. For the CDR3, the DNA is TGCGCCAGCAGCTTGGTTTCCAGAGGGGATGAGCAGTTCTTC. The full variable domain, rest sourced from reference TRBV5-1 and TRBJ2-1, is KAGVTQTPRYLIKTRGQQVTLSCSPISGHRSVSWYQQTPGQGLQFLFEYFSETQRNKGNFPGRFSGRQFSNSRSEMNVSTLELGDSALYLCASSLVSRGDEQFFGPGTRLTVL.

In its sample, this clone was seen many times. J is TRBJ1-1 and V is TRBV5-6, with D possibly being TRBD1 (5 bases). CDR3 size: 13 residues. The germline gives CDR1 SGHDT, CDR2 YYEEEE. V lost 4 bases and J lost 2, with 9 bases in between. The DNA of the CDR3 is TGTGCCAGCAGCCGAGGGGATAACACTGAAGCTTTCTTT. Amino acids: CASSRGDNTEAFF.

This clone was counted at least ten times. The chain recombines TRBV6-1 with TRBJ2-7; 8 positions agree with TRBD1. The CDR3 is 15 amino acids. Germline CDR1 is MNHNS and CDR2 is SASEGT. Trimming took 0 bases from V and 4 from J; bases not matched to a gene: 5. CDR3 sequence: CASSEAPDRGYEQYF. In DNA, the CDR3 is TGTGCCAGCAGTGAAGCGCCAGACAGGGGATACGAGCAGTACTTC.

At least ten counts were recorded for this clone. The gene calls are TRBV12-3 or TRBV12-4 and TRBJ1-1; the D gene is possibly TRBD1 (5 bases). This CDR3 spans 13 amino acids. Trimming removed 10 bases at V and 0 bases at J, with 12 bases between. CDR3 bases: TGTGCCACCCGACAGCAATTGAACACTGAAGCTTTCTTT. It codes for CATRQQLNTEAFF.